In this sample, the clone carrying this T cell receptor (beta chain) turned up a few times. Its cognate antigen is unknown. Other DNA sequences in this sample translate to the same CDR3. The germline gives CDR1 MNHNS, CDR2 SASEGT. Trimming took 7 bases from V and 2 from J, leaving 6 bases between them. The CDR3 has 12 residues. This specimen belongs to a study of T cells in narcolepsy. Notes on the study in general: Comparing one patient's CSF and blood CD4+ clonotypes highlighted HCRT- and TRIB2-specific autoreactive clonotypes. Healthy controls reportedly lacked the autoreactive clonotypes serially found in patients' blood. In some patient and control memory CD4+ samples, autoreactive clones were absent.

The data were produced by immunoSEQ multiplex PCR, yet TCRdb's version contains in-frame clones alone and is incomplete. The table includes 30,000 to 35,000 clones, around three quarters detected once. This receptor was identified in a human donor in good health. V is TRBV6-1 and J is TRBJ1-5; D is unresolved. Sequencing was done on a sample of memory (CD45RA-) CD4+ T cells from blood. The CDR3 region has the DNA TGTGCCAGCAACCGGGGCAATCAGCCCCAGCATTTT. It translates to CASNRGNQPQHF.